The 5 T cell receptor beta chains presented below share a single source sample, sequenced in a study of T cells after yellow fever vaccination. One entry per CDR3 protein, called by TCRdb with MiXCR from the 5' RACE reads. The profile covers around 590,000 distinct CDR3 sequences, with over 9% appearing a single time and 14% to 15% taken by the ten largest. This specimen was PBMCs, taken on the day of the yellow fever booster vaccination. The receptors were sampled from a man younger than 40 who received the YFV17D yellow fever vaccine.

The V and J genes are TRBV3-1 and TRBJ2-1; TRBD2 might be the D (7 bases). This CDR3 comprises 13 residues. V dropped 8 bases and J dropped 4 bases, with 12 bases sitting between them. Germline values: CDR1 LGHDT, CDR2 YNNKEL (reference sequence). The CDR3 sequence is CASREGGYNEQFF. The CDR3 coding sequence is TGTGCCAGCCGAGAGGGGGGGTACAATGAGCAGTTCTTC.

The chain employs TRBV5-1 and TRBJ2-2; tentatively, D is TRBD2 (5 bases). The CDR3 runs to 15 residues. With 4 bases removed from V and 0 bases from J, the gap between germline ends came to 10 bases. The germline V gene has CDR1 SGHRS and CDR2 YFSETQ. The CDR3 nucleotides are TGCGCCAGCAGCATGGCGGGCGCGAACACCGGGGAGCTGTTTTTT. It yields the protein CASSMAGANTGELFF.

Ten or more counts support this clonotype. The J gene is TRBJ2-5, the V gene TRBV3-1; D remains ambiguous. Germline CDR1 is LGHDT and CDR2 is YNNKEL (reference sequence). Trimming cost V 8 bases and J 4 bases, with 11 bases left between them. CDR3 length: 12 residues. Written as DNA, the CDR3 is TGTGCCAGCTCACATCTGGCAGAGACCCAGTACTTC. This sequence encodes CASSHLAETQYF.

The chain combines TRBV5-6 with TRBJ1-5; D is uncertain. CDR1 SGHDT and CDR2 YYEEEE come from the germline V gene. This CDR3 contains 15 residues. Trimming removed 4 bases from V and 0 bases from J, with 11 bases in between. The CDR3 here is CASSTRRTSNQPQHF. As DNA, the CDR3 is TGTGCCAGCAGCACCAGACGGACTAGCAATCAGCCCCAGCATTTT.

This chain links TRBV20-1 with TRBJ2-7, with TRBD1 identical over 7 bases. Losses at the gene ends were 5 bases for V and 0 bases for J; bases not matched to a gene: 10. Germline V gene data show CDR1 as DFQATT and CDR2 as SNEGSKA (reference sequence). This CDR3 contains 15 residues. CDR3 nucleotide sequence: TGCAGTGCTCCTCCCCGGCCAGGGGGCTCCTACGAGCAGTACTTC. As protein: CSAPPRPGGSYEQYF.